These T cell receptor beta chains were read from a single sample in a study of healthy donors' naive CD4 and CD8 T cells. Each CDR3 protein is one row after TCRdb ran MiXCR on the reads. This sample has approximately 180,000 distinct CDR3 sequences, with 65% to 80% found just once. Sequenced sample: naive CD4+ and CD8+ T cells sorted from blood, pooled from several donors. These receptors originate from a pool of human donors in good health; the sample pools cells from several healthy donors. Both conserved end residues are part of each CDR3. Each record gives: V gene, clone size, J gene, D gene, CDR3 DNA, CDR3 protein. The D gene is left open where the match is weak. Clone size is stated in some rows and not others, as once, few, many or a class when expanded.

V: TRBV4-3
size: once
J: TRBJ1-4
D: .
DNA: TGCGCCAGCAGCCAAGACGAGGGGATTGATGAAAAACTGTTTTTT
CDR3: CASSQDEGIDEKLFF

V: TRBV20-1
size: .
J: TRBJ1-1
D: .
DNA: TGCAGTGCTAGATTAATCGGGACGCTGAACACTGAAGCTTTCTTT
CDR3: CSARLIGTLNTEAFF

V: TRBV7-8
size: .
J: TRBJ2-4
D: .
DNA: TGTGCCAGCAGCTTAGGGGGTCCTATTGAACAGGGCAGAAACATTCAGTACTTC
CDR3: CASSLGGPIEQGRNIQYF

V: TRBV6-6
size: .
J: TRBJ2-7
D: TRBD1
DNA: TGTGCCAGCAGTTACAGGACAGGGACGAACGAGCAGTACTTC
CDR3: CASSYRTGTNEQYF

V: TRBV5-6
size: .
J: TRBJ1-3
D: TRBD1
DNA: TGTGCCAGCAGCCTACGGAATACGGGACAGGGTGCGAACACCATATATTTT
CDR3: CASSLRNTGQGANTIYF

V: TRBV6-5
size: .
J: TRBJ2-2
D: .
DNA: TGTGCCAGCAGTTACGTCGGGCCAGGGGCCCACCCGAACACCGGGGAGCTGTTTTTT
CDR3: CASSYVGPGAHPNTGELFF

V: TRBV30
size: .
J: TRBJ2-7
D: TRBD1
DNA: TGTGCCTGGAACCCGGGACAGGGATGGGAGCAGTACTTC
CDR3: CAWNPGQGWEQYF

V: TRBV15
size: .
J: TRBJ1-1
D: .
DNA: TGTGCCACCAGCAGACGAGGGGAGAACACTGAAGCTTTCTTT
CDR3: CATSRRGENTEAFF

V: TRBV6-2/TRBV6-3
size: .
J: TRBJ2-1
D: .
DNA: TGTGCCAGCAGTTACCGTGCTAGAGAAGACCACAATGAGCAGTTCTTC
CDR3: CASSYRAREDHNEQFF

V: TRBV19
size: .
J: TRBJ2-1
D: TRBD1
DNA: TGTGCCAGTAGTACAAGACAGGGAATGGGCAATGAGCAGTTCTTC
CDR3: CASSTRQGMGNEQFF

V: TRBV27
size: .
J: TRBJ2-7
D: TRBD1
DNA: TGTGCCAGCAGTTTTGGGACAGGGGCATACGAGCAGTACTTC
CDR3: CASSFGTGAYEQYF

V: TRBV27
size: few
J: TRBJ2-1
D: TRBD2
DNA: TGTGCCAGCAGTTTATCAATAGCGGGGGCCTACAATGAGCAGTTCTTC
CDR3: CASSLSIAGAYNEQFF

V: TRBV6-5
size: .
J: TRBJ2-3
D: .
DNA: TGTGCCACAAGGAGAACAGATACGCAGTATTTT
CDR3: CATRRTDTQYF

V: TRBV27
size: .
J: TRBJ1-1
D: .
DNA: TGTGCCAGCAGTACCCGAGGAGTCGTGGGCACTGAAGCTTTCTTT
CDR3: CASSTRGVVGTEAFF

V: TRBV18
size: .
J: TRBJ1-2
D: TRBD1
DNA: TGTGCCAGCTCACCAGCGACAGGGTTAGCTAACTATGGCTACACCTTC
CDR3: CASSPATGLANYGYTF

V: TRBV27
size: .
J: TRBJ2-7
D: .
DNA: TGTGCCAGCAGTTCTACACCCTACGGGGAGCAGTACTTC
CDR3: CASSSTPYGEQYF

V: TRBV29-1
size: .
J: TRBJ2-3
D: .
DNA: TGCAGCGTTACCCTAAGGGATACGCAGTATTTT
CDR3: CSVTLRDTQYF